This T cell receptor beta chain was sequenced for a study of T-cell memory formation after mild COVID-19. Overall study context: Largely, the TCR clusters proved donor specific.

Study results and caveats: Among clones contracting day 15 to 85, CD4/CD8 was balanced, whereas later expanders leaned CD4+. Some SARS-CoV-2-responding clones were already detected in memory before infection.

A single record per CDR3 protein comes from TCRdb applying MiXCR to the 5' RACE reads. This sample has roughly 600,000 distinct CDR3 sequences, with around 17% found just once. The sample holds a few counts of this clonotype. Its antigen is as yet unknown. At one end, the junction sequence differs from germline, possibly due to a read error. This sequence originates from an adult woman who had mild COVID-19 (a few samples of this study predate the infection). Cell type and time point are not known. Sequencing was carried out using PBMCs or a T cell subset sorted from them (not recorded which).

CDR3 residues: CASSCSRFDSGNTIYF. In DNA, the CDR3 is TGTGCTAGCAGCTGTTCCAGGTTCGACTCTGGAAACACCATATATTTT. The rearrangement links TRBV7-7 to TRBJ1-3; no clear D. There are 16 residues in the CDR3. The germline CDR1 and CDR2 sequences are SSHAT and FNYEAQ (reference sequence).